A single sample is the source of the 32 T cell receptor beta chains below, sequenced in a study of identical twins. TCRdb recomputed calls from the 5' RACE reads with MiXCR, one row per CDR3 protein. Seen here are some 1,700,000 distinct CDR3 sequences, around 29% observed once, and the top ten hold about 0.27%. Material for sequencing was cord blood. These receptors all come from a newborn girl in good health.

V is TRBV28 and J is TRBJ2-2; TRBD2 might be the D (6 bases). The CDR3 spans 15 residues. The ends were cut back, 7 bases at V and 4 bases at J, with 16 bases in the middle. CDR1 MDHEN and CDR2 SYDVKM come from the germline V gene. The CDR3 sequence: CASTLAAGSTGELFF. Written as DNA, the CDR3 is TGTGCCAGCACCCTCGCCGCCGGGAGCACCGGGGAGCTGTTTTTT.

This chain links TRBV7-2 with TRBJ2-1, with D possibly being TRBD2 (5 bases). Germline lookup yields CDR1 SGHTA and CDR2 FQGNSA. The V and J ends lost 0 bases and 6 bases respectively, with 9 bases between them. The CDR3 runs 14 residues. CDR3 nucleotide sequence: TGTGCCAGCAGCTTAGCGGGAGCACTCAATGAGCAGTTCTTC. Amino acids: CASSLAGALNEQFF.

CDR3 in DNA: TGTGCCAGCAGCGTCGGGACAGGGCCTACTGAAGCTTTCTTT. As protein: CASSVGTGPTEAFF. The V gene is TRBV9, the J gene TRBJ1-1; 9 nucleotides line up with TRBD1. This CDR3 spans 14 amino acids. The germline V gene encodes CDR1 SGDLS and CDR2 YYNGEE. Germline trimming cut 2 bases from V and 5 bases from J; bases unmatched to any gene: 4.

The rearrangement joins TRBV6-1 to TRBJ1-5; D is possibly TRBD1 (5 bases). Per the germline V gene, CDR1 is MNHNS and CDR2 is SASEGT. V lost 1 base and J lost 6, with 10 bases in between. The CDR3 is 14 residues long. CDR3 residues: CASSEGRVFQPQHF. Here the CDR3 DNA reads TGTGCCAGCAGTGAAGGCAGGGTTTTTCAGCCCCAGCATTTT.

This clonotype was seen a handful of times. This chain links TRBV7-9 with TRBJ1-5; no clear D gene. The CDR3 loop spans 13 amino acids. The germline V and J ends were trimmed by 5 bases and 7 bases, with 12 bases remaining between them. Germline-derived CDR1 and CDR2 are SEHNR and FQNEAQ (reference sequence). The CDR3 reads CASSPQTPQPQHF. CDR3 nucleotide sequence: TGTGCCAGCAGCCCACAAACACCGCAGCCCCAGCATTTT.

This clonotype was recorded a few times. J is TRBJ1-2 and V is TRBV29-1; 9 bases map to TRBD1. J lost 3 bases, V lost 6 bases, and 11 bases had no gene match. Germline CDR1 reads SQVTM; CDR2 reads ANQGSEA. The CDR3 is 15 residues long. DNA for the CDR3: TGCAGCGTAGGGGACAGGGTAACGGGGGACTATGGCTACACCTTC. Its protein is CSVGDRVTGDYGYTF.

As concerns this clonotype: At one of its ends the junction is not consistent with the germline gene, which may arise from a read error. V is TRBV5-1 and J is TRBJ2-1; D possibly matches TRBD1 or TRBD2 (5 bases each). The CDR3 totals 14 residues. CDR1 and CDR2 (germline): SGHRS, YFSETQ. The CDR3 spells CVSSFRGPYNEQFF. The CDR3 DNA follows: TGCGTCAGCAGCTTTCGGGGCCCCTACAATGAGCAGTTCTTC.

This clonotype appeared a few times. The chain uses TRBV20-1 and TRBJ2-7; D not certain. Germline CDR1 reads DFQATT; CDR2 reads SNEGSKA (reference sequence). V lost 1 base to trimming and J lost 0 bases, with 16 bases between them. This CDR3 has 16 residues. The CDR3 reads CSARAPFWADSYEQYF. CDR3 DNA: TGCAGTGCTAGAGCCCCCTTTTGGGCGGACTCCTACGAGCAGTACTTC.

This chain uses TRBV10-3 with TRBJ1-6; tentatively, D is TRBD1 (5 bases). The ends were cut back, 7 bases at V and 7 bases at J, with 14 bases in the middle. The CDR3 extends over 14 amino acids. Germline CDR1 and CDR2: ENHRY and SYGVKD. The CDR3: CAIKPQGGNSPLHF. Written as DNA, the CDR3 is TGTGCCATCAAGCCTCAGGGAGGGAATTCACCCCTCCACTTT.

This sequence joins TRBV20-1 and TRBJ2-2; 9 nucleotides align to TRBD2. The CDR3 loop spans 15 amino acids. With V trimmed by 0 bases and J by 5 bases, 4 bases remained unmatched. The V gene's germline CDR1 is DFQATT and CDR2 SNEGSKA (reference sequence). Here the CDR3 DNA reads TGCAGTGCTAGAGAGGCGGGAGGGCATACCGGGGAGCTGTTTTTT. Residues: CSAREAGGHTGELFF.

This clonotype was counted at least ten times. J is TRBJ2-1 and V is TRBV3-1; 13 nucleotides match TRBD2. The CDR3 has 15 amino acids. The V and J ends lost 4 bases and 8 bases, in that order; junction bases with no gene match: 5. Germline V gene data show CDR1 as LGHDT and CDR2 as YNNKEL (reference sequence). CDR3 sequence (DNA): TGTGCCAGCAGCCTCCGACTAGCGGGGGGCGATGAGCAGTTCTTC. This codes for CASSLRLAGGDEQFF.

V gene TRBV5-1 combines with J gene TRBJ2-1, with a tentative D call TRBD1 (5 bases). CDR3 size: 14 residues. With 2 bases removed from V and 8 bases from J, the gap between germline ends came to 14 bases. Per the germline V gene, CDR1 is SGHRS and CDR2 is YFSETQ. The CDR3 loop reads CASSFTRGAHEQFF. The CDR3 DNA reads TGCGCCAGCAGCTTTACTCGTGGGGCGCATGAGCAGTTCTTC.

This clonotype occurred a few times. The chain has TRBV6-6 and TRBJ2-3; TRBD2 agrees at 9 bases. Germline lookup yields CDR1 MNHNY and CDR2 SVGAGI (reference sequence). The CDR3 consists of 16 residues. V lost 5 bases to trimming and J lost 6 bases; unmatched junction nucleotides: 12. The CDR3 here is CASSLVRGLASDTQYF. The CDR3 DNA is TGTGCCAGCAGTCTAGTCCGGGGACTAGCATCCGATACGCAGTATTTT.

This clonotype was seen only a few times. CDR3 DNA sequence: TGCAGCGTTGGCCACCCCTACGAGCAGTACTTC. It codes for CSVGHPYEQYF. The rearrangement joins TRBV29-1 to TRBJ2-7; D uncertain. V was pared by 4 bases and J by 2 bases, with 6 bases between. The V gene's germline CDR1 is SQVTM and CDR2 ANQGSEA. The CDR3 consists of 11 residues.

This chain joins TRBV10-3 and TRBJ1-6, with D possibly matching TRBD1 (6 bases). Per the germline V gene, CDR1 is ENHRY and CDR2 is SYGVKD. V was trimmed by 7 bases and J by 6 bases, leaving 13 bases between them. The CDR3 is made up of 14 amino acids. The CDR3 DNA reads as TGTGCCATCACCGAGGACAGTTTTAATTCACCCCTCCACTTT. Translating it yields CAITEDSFNSPLHF.

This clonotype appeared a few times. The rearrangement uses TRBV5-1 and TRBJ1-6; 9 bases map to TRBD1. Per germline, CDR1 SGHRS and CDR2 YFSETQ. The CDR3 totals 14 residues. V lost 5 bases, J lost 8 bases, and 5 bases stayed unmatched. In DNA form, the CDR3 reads TGCGCCAGCAGGCCCCGGGACAGGGATTCACCCCTCCACTTT. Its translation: CASRPRDRDSPLHF.

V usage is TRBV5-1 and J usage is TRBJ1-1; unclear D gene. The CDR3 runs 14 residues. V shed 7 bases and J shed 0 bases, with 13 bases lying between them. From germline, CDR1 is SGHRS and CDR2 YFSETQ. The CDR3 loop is CASCSHGVNTEAFF. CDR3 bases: TGCGCCAGCTGCTCTCACGGGGTGAACACTGAAGCTTTCTTT.

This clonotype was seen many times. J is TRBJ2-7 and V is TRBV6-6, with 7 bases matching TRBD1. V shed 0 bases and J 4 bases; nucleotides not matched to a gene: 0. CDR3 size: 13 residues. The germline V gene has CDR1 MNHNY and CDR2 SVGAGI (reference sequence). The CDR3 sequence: CASSYSTGYEQYF. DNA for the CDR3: TGTGCCAGCAGTTACTCGACAGGGTACGAGCAGTACTTC.

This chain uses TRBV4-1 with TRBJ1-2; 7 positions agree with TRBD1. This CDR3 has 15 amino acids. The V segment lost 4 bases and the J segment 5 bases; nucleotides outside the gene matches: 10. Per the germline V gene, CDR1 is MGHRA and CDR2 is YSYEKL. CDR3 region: CASSPTATGPYGYTF. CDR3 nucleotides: TGCGCCAGCAGCCCCACCGCGACAGGGCCTTATGGCTACACCTTC.

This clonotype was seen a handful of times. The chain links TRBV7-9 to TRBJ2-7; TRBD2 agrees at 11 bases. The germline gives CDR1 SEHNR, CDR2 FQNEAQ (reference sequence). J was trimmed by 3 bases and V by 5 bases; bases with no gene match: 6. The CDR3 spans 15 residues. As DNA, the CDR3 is TGTGCCAGCAGCCGACTAGCGGGGCGATACTACGAGCAGTACTTC. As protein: CASSRLAGRYYEQYF. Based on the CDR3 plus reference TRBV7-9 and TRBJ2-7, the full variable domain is DTGVSQNPRHKITKRGQNVTFRCDPISEHNRLYWYRQTLGQGPEFLTYFQNEAQLEKSRLLSDRFSAERPKGSFSTLEIQRTEQGDSAMYLCASSRLAGRYYEQYFGPGTRLTVT.

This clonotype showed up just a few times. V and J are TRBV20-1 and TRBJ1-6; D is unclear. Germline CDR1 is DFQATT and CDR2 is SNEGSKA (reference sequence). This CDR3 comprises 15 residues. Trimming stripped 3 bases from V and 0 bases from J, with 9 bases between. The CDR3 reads CSASGVSSYNSPLHF. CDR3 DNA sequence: TGCAGTGCTAGCGGCGTGAGCTCCTATAATTCACCCCTCCACTTT.

CDR3 sequence reads: CASSPWDRAGANVLTF. DNA for the CDR3: TGTGCCAGCTCACCATGGGACAGGGCTGGGGCCAACGTCCTGACTTTC. The V gene is TRBV18, the J gene TRBJ2-6, with 9 bases matching TRBD1. The CDR3 is 16 residues long. Germline V lookup: CDR1 KGHSH, CDR2 LQKENI. V trimming: 2 bases; J trimming: 2 bases; junction bases outside the gene matches: 1.

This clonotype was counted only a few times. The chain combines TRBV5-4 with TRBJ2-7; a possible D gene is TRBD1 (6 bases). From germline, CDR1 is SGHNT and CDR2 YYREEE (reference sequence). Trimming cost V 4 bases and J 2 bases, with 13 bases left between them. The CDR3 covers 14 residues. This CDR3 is CASSRTEVAYEQYF. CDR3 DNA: TGTGCCAGCAGCCGGACAGAAGTCGCCTACGAGCAGTACTTC.

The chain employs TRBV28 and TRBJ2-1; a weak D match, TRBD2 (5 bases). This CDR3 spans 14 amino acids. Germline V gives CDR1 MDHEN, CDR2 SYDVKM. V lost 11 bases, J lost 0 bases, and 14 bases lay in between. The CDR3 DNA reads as TGTGCCGCCATGAGGGCGGCCTCCTACAATGAGCAGTTCTTC. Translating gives CAAMRAASYNEQFF.

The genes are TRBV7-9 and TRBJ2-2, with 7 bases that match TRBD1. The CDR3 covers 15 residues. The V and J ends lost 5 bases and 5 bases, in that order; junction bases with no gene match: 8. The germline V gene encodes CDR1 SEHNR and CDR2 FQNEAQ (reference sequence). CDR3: CASSAQGEGTGELFF. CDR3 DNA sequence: TGTGCCAGCAGCGCGCAGGGGGAAGGAACCGGGGAGCTGTTTTTT.

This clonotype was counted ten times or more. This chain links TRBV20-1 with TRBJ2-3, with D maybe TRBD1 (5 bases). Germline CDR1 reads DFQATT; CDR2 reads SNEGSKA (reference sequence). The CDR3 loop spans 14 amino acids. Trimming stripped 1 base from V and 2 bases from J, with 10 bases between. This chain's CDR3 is CSARGQGFTDTQYF. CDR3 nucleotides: TGCAGTGCTAGAGGCCAGGGTTTCACAGATACGCAGTATTTT.

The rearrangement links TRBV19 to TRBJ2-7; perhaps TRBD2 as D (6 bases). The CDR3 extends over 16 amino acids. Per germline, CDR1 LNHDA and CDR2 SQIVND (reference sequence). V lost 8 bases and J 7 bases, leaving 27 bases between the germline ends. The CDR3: CASQLSGPDSYNEQYF. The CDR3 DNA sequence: TGTGCCAGTCAACTTAGCGGCCCGGACTCCTACAATGAGCAGTACTTC.

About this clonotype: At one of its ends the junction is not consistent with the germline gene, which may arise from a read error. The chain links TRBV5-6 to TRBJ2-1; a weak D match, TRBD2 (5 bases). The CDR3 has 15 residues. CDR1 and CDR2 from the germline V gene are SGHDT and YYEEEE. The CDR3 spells CAGSLKRRSYNEQFF. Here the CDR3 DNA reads TGTGCCGGCAGCTTGAAGAGGAGGTCCTACAATGAGCAGTTCTTC.

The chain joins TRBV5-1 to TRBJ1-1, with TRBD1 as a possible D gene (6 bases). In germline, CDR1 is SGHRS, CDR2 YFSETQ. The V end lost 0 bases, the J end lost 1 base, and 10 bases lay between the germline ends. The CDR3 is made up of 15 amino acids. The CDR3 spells CASSLGTTGNTEAFF. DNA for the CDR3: TGCGCCAGCAGCTTGGGCACGACAGGGAACACTGAAGCTTTCTTT.

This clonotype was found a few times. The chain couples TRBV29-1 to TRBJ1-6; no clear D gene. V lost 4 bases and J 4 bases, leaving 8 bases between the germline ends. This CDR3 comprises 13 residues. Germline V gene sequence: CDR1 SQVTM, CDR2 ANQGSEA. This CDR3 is CSVGTEYNSPLHF. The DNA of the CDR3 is TGCAGCGTTGGGACGGAGTATAATTCACCCCTCCACTTT.

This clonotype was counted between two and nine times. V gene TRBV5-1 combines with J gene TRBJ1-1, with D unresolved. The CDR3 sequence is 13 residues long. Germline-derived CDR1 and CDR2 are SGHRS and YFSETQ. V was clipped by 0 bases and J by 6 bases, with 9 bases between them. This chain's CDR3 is CASSLGGLPEAFF. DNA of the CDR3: TGCGCCAGCAGCTTGGGGGGATTACCTGAAGCTTTCTTT.

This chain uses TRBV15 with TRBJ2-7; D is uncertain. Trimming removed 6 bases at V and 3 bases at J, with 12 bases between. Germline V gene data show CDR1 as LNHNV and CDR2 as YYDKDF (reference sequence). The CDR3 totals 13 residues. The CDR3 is CATSTDLVYEQYF. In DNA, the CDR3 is TGTGCCACCAGTACGGACCTCGTCTACGAGCAGTACTTC.